The rows below give T cell receptor beta chains drawn from one sample of a study of response to subunit inactivated influenza vaccine. TCRdb used MiXCR to reprocess the RT-PCR reads, holding one entry per CDR3 protein. The table lists about 170,000 distinct CDR3 sequences, 12% of them singletons. These data also featured in a second study, about T cells expressing NK-cell markers.

Sequencing used CD8+ T cells sorted from PBMCs, obtained less than 13 days after vaccination. These receptors all come from a man aged 45-60 years who received an inactivated influenza vaccine. CDR3s include the opening cysteine and the closing phenylalanine or tryptophan. A D gene is named only where the DNA matches it firmly. The listing skips clone size in some rows; elsewhere it reads once, few, many or a size class.

clone_size | d_call | j_call | v_call | cdr3_aa | cdr3_nt
NA | TRBD1 | TRBJ2-1 | TRBV27 | CASSHTGVEQFF | TGTGCCAGCAGTCACACAGGGGTCGAGCAGTTCTTC
many | NA | TRBJ2-1 | TRBV4-3 | CASSPGTAYNEQFF | TGCGCCAGCAGCCCGGGAACGGCCTACAATGAGCAGTTCTTC
NA | NA | TRBJ2-7 | TRBV4-3 | CASSPHRHRKYYEQYF | TGCGCCAGCAGCCCACACCGACACAGAAAGTACTACGAGCAGTACTTC
few | NA | TRBJ1-1 | TRBV7-6 | CASSLGPGLTSLNTEAFF | TGTGCCAGCAGCTTAGGTCCAGGACTTACCTCACTGAACACTGAAGCTTTCTTT
NA | NA | TRBJ2-1 | TRBV20-1 | CSARAVSSYNEQFF | TGCAGTGCTAGAGCAGTCAGCTCCTACAATGAGCAGTTCTTC
NA | NA | TRBJ2-2 | TRBV7-8 | CARRKSAGELFF | TGTGCCAGACGCAAATCTGCGGGGGAGCTGTTTTTT
many | TRBD2 | TRBJ2-7 | TRBV7-2 | CASSLGLAGGNEQYF | TGTGCCAGCAGCTTAGGCCTAGCGGGAGGAAACGAGCAGTACTTC
few | NA | TRBJ1-1 | TRBV7-9 | CASSLVTEAFF | TGTGCCAGCAGCTTAGTTACTGAAGCTTTCTTT
NA | NA | TRBJ2-3 | TRBV7-9 | CASSFATGTDTQYF | TGTGCCAGCAGCTTTGCGACAGGCACAGATACGCAGTATTTT
NA | NA | TRBJ2-5 | TRBV11-2 | CASSLVPGEQETQYF | TGTGCCAGCAGCCTCGTTCCGGGCGAGCAAGAGACCCAGTACTTC
NA | NA | TRBJ2-1 | TRBV28 | CASTLGLNSYNEQFF | TGTGCCAGCACCTTGGGGCTAAATTCCTACAATGAGCAGTTCTTC
NA | TRBD1 | TRBJ2-7 | TRBV28 | CASTPTDRGASYEQYF | TGTGCCAGCACCCCCACCGACAGGGGCGCCTCTTACGAGCAGTACTTC
many | NA | TRBJ2-4 | TRBV6-2/TRBV6-3 | CASSPSLVRNIQYF | TGTGCCAGCAGTCCATCCTTGGTTAGAAACATTCAGTACTTC
few | NA | TRBJ2-5 | TRBV27 | CASSFRVATETQYF | TGTGCCAGCAGTTTCAGGGTTGCGACGGAGACCCAGTACTTC
NA | TRBD2 | TRBJ2-1 | TRBV20-1 | CSARVGLAGGLFRFF | TGCAGTGCTAGAGTGGGACTAGCGGGGGGGCTTTTTAGGTTCTTC
NA | NA | TRBJ2-7 | TRBV10-3 | CAISESLVVEQYF | TGTGCCATCAGTGAGTCCCTAGTTGTCGAGCAGTACTTC